These T cell receptor beta chains were read from a single sample in a study of neurological immune-mediated disorders. TCRdb processed the 5' RACE reads anew with MiXCR; each CDR3 protein has one entry. The sample holds approximately 100,000 distinct CDR3 sequences; roughly 3.5% are singletons and the top ten take about 6%. Material: PBMCs. These TCRs come from a woman aged 18-35 years with multiple sclerosis. The CDR3 runs from the conserved cysteine through the conserved F or W. D genes are given only for firm matches. Size tells how often a clone was seen (once, few, many) or the class of an expanded clone, and some rows leave it out.

>TRBJ2-7|NA|many|TRBV7-2
TGTGCCAGCAGCTTAGCGGCCTGGGGATACGAGCAGTACTTC
CASSLAAWGYEQYF
>TRBJ1-6|TRBD1|many|TRBV7-2
TGTGCCAGCAGCACCCGACAGGGCCATAATTCACCCCTCCACTTT
CASSTRQGHNSPLHF
>TRBJ2-5|TRBD2|NA|TRBV5-1
TGCGCCAGCAGCTTTGCCGCCGGGAGGGATTCACGTGAGACCCAGTACTTC
CASSFAAGRDSRETQYF
>TRBJ2-7|TRBD1|many|TRBV18
TGTGCCAGCTCACCAGGGAGCCGGGACAGAACCTACGAGCAGTACTTC
CASSPGSRDRTYEQYF
>TRBJ2-1|NA|many|TRBV9
TGTGCCAGCAGCGTGGAGGGACTCCGCGGTGAGCAGTTCTTC
CASSVEGLRGEQFF
>TRBJ2-3|NA|many|TRBV9
TGTGCCAGCAGCGTAGGAATAGACACAGATACGCAGTATTTT
CASSVGIDTDTQYF
>TRBJ1-1|TRBD1|many|TRBV11-2
TGTGCCAGCAGCTCAGGACAGGTTGAAGCTTTCTTT
CASSSGQVEAFF
>TRBJ2-7|NA|many|TRBV18
TGTGCCAGCTCACCAATGGCAGACGAGCAGTACTTC
CASSPMADEQYF
>TRBJ1-2|TRBD1|many|TRBV20-1
TGCAGTGCTACAGGGGGCGCCGGCTATGGCTACACCTTC
CSATGGAGYGYTF
>TRBJ2-3|TRBD1|many|TRBV15
TGTGCCACCAGCAGGCCGGGACAGGCGGATACGCAGTATTTT
CATSRPGQADTQYF
>TRBJ1-5|TRBD1|many|TRBV5-1
TGCGCCAGCAGCTCAACAGGGGAAAGCAATCAGCCCCAGCATTTT
CASSSTGESNQPQHF
>TRBJ2-3|NA|many|TRBV5-1
TGCGCCAGCAGCTTGTTTGGCGGGGGCACTAGCACAGATACGCAGTATTTT
CASSLFGGGTSTDTQYF
>TRBJ1-5|NA|many|TRBV29-1
TGCAGCGTTGAAGAGGGCGGAGGTCAGCCCCAGCATTTT
CSVEEGGGQPQHF
>TRBJ2-3|TRBD2|many|TRBV7-2
TGTGCCAGCAGCGGGACTAGCGGGGCATTTAGGGATACGCAGTATTTT
CASSGTSGAFRDTQYF
>TRBJ2-2|NA|many|TRBV7-8
TGTGCCAGCAGCCCACAGGGTCACGGGGAGCTGTTTTTT
CASSPQGHGELFF
>TRBJ2-1|NA|many|TRBV4-1
TGCGCCAGCAGCCAAGTCGCCGACAATGAGCAGTTCTTC
CASSQVADNEQFF
>TRBJ2-2|NA|many|TRBV25-1
TGTGCCAGCAGGCCCGCAGTGAACACCGGGGAGCTGTTTTTT
CASRPAVNTGELFF
>TRBJ2-5|TRBD2|many|TRBV7-2
TGTGCCAGCAGGGGGACTAGCGACGAGACCCAGTACTTC
CASRGTSDETQYF
>TRBJ2-5|NA|many|TRBV7-7
TGTGCTAGCAGCTTAGCCGACGGGGGAGAGACCCAGTACTTC
CASSLADGGETQYF
>TRBJ1-1|NA|many|TRBV20-1
TGCAGTGCCAAAAGGGGGGGGCTAGGTTTCTTT
CSAKRGGLGFF
>TRBJ1-5|NA|many|TRBV30
TGTGCCTGGAGTGAGTGGGCTAGCAATCAGCCCCAGCATTTT
CAWSEWASNQPQHF
>TRBJ1-5|NA|many|TRBV20-1
TGCAGTGCTTTTTATGGTGGCAATCAGCCCCAGCATTTT
CSAFYGGNQPQHF
>TRBJ2-3|NA|many|TRBV7-2
TGTGCCAGCAGCTTGGGTGCAGCAGATACGCAGTATTTT
CASSLGAADTQYF
>TRBJ2-1|TRBD2|many|TRBV12-3/TRBV12-4
TGTGCCAGCAGTTTATATACCTGGACTAGCGGGAACTACAATGAGCAGTTCTTC
CASSLYTWTSGNYNEQFF
>TRBJ2-1|NA|many|TRBV3-1
TGTGCCAGCAGCCCAGACTCCTCAGGCTCCTACAATGAGCAGTTCTTC
CASSPDSSGSYNEQFF
>TRBJ2-3|TRBD1|many|TRBV20-1
TGCAGTGCTAGAGATCCGCGACAGGGAGACACAGATACGCAGTATTTT
CSARDPRQGDTDTQYF
>TRBJ2-4|TRBD2|many|TRBV20-1
TGCAGTGCCGTCCCCCTAGCGGGGGGCCTTGGGTTGAGTAAAAACATTCAGTACTTC
CSAVPLAGGLGLSKNIQYF
>TRBJ2-3|TRBD1|many|TRBV6-2/TRBV6-3
TGTGCCAGCAGTTACGAACAGGGGAGCACAGATACGCAGTATTTT
CASSYEQGSTDTQYF
>TRBJ2-5|TRBD2|many|TRBV7-2
TGTGCCAGCAGCCCCCCTAGCGGGGGCTGGCAAGAGACCCAGTACTTC
CASSPPSGGWQETQYF
>TRBJ1-1|TRBD1|many|TRBV12-3/TRBV12-4
TGTGCCAGCAGTCCCATACAGGGGCTTGAAGCTTTCTTT
CASSPIQGLEAFF
>TRBJ2-2|NA|many|TRBV9
TGTGCCAGCAGCGTTAGCGGAAGCACCGGGGAGCTGTTTTTT
CASSVSGSTGELFF
>TRBJ2-7|TRBD2|many|TRBV6-5
TGTGCCACCCATCAGCGGGAGGTGGCCTACGAGCAGTACTTC
CATHQREVAYEQYF
>TRBJ2-4|NA|NA|TRBV5-1
TGCGCCAGCAGCTTGGCGCAGGGGACGGACAAAAACATTCAGTACTTC
CASSLAQGTDKNIQYF
>TRBJ1-6|NA|many|TRBV7-2
TGTGCCAGCAGCTTAGTAAAGGGTTGGTCACCCCTCCACTTT
CASSLVKGWSPLHF
>TRBJ2-7|NA|many|TRBV5-1
TGCGCCAGCAGCCCCCGGGACACCACCTACGAGCAGTACTTC
CASSPRDTTYEQYF